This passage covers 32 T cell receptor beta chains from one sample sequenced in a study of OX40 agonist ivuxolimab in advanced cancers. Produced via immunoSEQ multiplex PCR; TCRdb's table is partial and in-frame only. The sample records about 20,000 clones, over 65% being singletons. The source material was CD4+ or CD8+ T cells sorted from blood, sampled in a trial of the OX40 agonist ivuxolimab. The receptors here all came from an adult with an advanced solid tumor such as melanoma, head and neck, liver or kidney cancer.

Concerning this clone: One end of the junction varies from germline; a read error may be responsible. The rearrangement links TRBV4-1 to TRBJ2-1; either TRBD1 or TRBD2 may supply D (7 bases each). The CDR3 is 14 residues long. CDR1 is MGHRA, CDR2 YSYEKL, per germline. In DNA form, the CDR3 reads TGTGCCATTCAGCGGGACAGCTCCTACAATGAGCAGTTCTTC. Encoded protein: CAIQRDSSYNEQFF.

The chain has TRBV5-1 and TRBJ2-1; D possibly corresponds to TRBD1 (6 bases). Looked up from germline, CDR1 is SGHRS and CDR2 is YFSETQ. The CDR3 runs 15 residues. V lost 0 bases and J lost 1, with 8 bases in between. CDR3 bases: TGCGCCAGCAGCTTGGGACAGGTTTCCTACAATGAGCAGTTCTTC. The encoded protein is CASSLGQVSYNEQFF.

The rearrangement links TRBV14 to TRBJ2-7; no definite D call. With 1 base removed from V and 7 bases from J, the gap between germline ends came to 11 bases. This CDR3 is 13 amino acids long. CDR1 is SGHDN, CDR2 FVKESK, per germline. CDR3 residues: CASSQVTPFEQYF. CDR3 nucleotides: TGTGCCAGCAGCCAAGTAACACCCTTTGAGCAGTACTTC.

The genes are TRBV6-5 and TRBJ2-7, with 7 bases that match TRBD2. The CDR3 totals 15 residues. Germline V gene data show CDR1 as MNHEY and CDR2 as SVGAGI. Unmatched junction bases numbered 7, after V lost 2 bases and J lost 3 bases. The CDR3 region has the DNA TGTGCCAGCAGTTACAAAACTAGCGCCATCTACGAGCAGTACTTC. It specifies CASSYKTSAIYEQYF.

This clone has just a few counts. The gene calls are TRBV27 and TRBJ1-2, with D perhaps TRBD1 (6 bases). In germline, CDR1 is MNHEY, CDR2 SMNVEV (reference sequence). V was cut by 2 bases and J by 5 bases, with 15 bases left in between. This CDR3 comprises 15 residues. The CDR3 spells CASSLVGGRVYGYTF. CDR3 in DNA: TGTGCCAGCAGTTTAGTCGGGGGGCGCGTTTATGGCTACACCTTC.

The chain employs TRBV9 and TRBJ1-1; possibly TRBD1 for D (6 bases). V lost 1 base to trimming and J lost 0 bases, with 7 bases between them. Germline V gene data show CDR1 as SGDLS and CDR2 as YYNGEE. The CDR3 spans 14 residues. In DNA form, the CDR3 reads TGTGCCAGCAGCGTACGGGACATGAACACTGAAGCTTTCTTT. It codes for CASSVRDMNTEAFF.

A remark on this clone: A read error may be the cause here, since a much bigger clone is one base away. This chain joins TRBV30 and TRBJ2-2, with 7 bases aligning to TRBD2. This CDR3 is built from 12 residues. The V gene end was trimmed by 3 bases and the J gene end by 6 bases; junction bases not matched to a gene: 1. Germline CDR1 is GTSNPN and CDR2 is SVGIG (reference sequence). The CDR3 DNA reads TGTGCCTGGAGGGGGGGGTCCGGGGAGCTGTTTTTT. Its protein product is CAWRGGSGELFF. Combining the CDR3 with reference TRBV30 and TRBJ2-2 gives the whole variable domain SQTIHQWPATLVQPVGSPLSLECTVEGTSNPNLYWYRQAAGRGLQLLFYSVGIGQISSEVPQNLSASRPQDRQFILSSKKLLLSDSGFYLCAWRGGSGELFFGEGSRLTVL.

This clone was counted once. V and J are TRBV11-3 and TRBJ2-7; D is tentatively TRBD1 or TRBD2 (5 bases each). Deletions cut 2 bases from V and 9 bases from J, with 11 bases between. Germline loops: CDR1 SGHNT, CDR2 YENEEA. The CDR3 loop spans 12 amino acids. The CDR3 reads CASSLRGALQYF. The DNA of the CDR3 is TGTGCCAGCAGCTTAAGAGGGGCGCTGCAGTACTTC.

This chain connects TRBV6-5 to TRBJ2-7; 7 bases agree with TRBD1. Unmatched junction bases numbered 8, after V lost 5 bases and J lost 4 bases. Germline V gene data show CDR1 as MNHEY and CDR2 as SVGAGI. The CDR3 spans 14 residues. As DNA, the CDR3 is TGTGCCAGCAGTACCGGGACAGTCGTTTACGAGCAGTACTTC. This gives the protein CASSTGTVVYEQYF.

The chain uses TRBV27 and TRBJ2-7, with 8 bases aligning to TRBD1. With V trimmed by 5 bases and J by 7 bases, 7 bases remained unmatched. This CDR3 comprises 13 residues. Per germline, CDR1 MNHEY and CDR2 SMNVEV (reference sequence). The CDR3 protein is CASSPTRQGEQYF. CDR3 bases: TGTGCCAGCAGTCCAACTCGACAGGGGGAGCAGTACTTC.

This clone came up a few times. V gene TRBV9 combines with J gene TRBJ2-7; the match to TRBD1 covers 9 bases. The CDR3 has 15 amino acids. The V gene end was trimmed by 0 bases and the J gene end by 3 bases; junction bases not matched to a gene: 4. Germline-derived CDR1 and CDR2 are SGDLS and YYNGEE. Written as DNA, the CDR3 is TGTGCCAGCAGCGTAGGACAGGGGGGAAACTACGAGCAGTACTTC. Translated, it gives CASSVGQGGNYEQYF. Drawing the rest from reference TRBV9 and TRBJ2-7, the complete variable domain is DSGVTQTPKHLITATGQRVTLRCSPRSGDLSVYWYQQSLDQGLQFLIQYYNGEERAKGNILERFSAQQFPDLHSELNLSSLELGDSALYFCASSVGQGGNYEQYFGPGTRLTVT.

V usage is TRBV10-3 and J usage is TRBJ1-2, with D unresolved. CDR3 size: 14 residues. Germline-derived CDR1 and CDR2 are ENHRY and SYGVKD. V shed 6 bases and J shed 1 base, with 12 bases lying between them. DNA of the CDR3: TGTGCCATCAGAGAAGCAGCGGGTAACTATGGCTACACCTTC. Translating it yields CAIREAAGNYGYTF.

The CDR3 sequence: CAIRGQGGQPQHF. CDR3 nucleotides: TGTGCCATCAGGGGACAGGGTGGTCAGCCCCAGCATTTT. V and J are TRBV6-5 and TRBJ1-5, with 9 positions matching TRBD1. Germline values: CDR1 MNHEY, CDR2 SVGAGI. This CDR3 has 13 residues. V lost 10 bases, J lost 6 bases, and 7 bases stayed unmatched.

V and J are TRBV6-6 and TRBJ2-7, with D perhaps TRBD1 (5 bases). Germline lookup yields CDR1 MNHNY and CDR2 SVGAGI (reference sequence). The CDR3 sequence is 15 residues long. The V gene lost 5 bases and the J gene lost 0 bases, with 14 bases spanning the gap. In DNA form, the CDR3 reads TGTGCCAGCAGTGCGACAGCTACCATCTCCTACGAGCAGTACTTC. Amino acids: CASSATATISYEQYF.

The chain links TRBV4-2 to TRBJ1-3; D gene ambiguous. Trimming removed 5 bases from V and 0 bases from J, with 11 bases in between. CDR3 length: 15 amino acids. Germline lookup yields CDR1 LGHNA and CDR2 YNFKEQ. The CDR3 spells CASSTIQSSGNTIYF. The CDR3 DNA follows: TGTGCCAGCAGCACCATCCAGAGCTCTGGAAACACCATATATTTT.

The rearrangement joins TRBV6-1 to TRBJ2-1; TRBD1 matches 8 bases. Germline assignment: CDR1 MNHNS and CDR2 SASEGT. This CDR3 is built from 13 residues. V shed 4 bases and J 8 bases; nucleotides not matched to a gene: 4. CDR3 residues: CASSGTGWDEQFF. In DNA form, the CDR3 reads TGTGCCAGCAGTGGGACAGGGTGGGATGAGCAGTTCTTC.

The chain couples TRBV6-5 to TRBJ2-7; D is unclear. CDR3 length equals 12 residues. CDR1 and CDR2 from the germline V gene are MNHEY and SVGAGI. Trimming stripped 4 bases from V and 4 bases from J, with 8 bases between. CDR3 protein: CASSSGPYEQYF. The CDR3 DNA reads TGTGCCAGCAGTTCCGGGCCTTACGAGCAGTACTTC.

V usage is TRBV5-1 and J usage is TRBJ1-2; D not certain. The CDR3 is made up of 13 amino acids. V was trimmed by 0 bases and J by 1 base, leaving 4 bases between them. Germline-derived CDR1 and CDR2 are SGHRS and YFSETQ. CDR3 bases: TGCGCCAGCAGCTTGGTGCTTAACTATGGCTACACCTTC. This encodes CASSLVLNYGYTF.

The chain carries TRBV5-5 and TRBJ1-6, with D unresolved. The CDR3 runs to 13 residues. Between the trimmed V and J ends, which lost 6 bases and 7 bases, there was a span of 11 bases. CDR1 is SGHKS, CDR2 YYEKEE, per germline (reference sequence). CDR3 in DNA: TGTGCCAGCACATGGACGGAAAATTCACCCCTCCACTTT. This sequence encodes CASTWTENSPLHF.

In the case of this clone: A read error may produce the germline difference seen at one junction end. This CDR3 reads CASGWSTGTQYF. CDR3 coding DNA: TGTGCCAGCGGTTGGAGCACAGGTACGCAGTATTTT. The chain has TRBV6-5 and TRBJ2-3, with a possible D match to TRBD1 (5 bases). Germline V gives CDR1 MNHEY, CDR2 SVGAGI. This CDR3 is 12 amino acids long.

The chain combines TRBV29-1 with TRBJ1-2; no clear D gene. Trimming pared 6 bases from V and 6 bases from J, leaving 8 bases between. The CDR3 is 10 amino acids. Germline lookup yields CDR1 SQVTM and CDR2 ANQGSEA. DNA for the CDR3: TGCAGCGTCTCGTCGGATGGCTACACCTTC. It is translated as CSVSSDGYTF. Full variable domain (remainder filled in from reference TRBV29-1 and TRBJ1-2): SAVISQKPSRDICQRGTSLTIQCQVDSQVTMMFWYRQQPGQSLTLIATANQGSEATYESGFVIDKFPISRPNLTFSTLTVSNMSPEDSSIYLCSVSSDGYTFGSGTRLTVV.

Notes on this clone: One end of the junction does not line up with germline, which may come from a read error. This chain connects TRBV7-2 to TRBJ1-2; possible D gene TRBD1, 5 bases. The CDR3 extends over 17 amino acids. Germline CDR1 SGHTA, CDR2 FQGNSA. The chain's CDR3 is CASSQAFRGRENYGYTF. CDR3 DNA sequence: TGCGCCAGCAGCCAAGCTTTTCGGGGGAGGGAGAACTATGGCTACACCTTC.

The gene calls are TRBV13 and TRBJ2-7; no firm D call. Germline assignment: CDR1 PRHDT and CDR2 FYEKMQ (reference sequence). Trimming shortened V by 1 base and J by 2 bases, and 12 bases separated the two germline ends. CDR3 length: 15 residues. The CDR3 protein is CASSLAVAPPYEQYF. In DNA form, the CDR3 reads TGTGCCAGCAGCTTAGCAGTTGCGCCCCCCTACGAGCAGTACTTC.

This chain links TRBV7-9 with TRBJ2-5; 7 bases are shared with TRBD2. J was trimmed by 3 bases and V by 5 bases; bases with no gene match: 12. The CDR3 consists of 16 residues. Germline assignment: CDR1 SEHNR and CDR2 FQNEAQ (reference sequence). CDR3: CASSPSRASGKETQYF. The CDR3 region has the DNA TGTGCCAGCAGCCCCAGCCGGGCTAGCGGAAAAGAGACCCAGTACTTC.

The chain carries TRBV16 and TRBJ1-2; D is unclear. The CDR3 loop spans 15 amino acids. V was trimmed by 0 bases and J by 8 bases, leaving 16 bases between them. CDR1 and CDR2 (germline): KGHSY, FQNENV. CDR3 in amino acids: CASSQSETVPRGYTF. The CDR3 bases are TGTGCCAGCAGCCAATCGGAAACCGTTCCCCGGGGCTACACCTTC.

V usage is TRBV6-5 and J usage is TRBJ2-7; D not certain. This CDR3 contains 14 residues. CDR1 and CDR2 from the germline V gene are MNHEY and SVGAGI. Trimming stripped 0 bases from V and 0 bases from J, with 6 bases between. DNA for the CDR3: TGTGCCAGCAGTTACTCGGCCGCCTCCTACGAGCAGTACTTC. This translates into CASSYSAASYEQYF.

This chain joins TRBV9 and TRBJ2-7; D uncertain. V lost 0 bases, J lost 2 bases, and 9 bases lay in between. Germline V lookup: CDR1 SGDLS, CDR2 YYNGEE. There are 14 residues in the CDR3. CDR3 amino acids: CASSVGKEPYEQYF. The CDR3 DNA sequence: TGTGCCAGCAGCGTAGGAAAGGAGCCCTACGAGCAGTACTTC.

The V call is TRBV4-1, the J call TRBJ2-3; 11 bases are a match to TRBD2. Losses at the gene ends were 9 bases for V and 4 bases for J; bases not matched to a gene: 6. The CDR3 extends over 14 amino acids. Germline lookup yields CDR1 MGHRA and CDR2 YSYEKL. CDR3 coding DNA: TGCGCCAGTAGACTAGCGGGGTTCTCAGATACGCAGTATTTT. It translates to CASRLAGFSDTQYF.

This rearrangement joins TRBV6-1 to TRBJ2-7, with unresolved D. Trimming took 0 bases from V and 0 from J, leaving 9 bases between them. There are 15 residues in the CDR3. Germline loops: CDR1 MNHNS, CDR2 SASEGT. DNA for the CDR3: TGTGCCAGCAGTGAAGCAAAGGTACCCTCCTACGAGCAGTACTTC. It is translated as CASSEAKVPSYEQYF.

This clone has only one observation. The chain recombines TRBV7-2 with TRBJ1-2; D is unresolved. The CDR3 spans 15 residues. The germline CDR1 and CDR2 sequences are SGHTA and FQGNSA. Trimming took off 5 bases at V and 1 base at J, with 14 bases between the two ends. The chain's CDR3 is CASSTHSEYNYGYTF. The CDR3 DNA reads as TGTGCCAGCAGCACGCACTCGGAATATAACTATGGCTACACCTTC.

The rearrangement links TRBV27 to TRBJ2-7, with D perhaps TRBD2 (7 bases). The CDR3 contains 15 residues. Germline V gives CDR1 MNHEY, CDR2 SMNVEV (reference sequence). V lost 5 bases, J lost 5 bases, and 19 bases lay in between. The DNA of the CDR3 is TGTGCCAGCAGTCCCATTTGGGGGGGCCTCCACGAGCAGTACTTC. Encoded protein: CASSPIWGGLHEQYF.

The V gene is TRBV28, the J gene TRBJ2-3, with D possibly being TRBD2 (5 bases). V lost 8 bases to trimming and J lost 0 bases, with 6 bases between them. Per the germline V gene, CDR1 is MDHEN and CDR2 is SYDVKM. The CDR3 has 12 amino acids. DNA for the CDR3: TGTGCCAGCCGGGATAGCACAGATACGCAGTATTTT. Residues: CASRDSTDTQYF. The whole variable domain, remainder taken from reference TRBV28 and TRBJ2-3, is DVKVTQSSRYLVKRTGEKVFLECVQDMDHENMFWYRQDPGLGLRLIYFSYDVKMKEKGDIPEGYSVSREKKERFSLILESASTNQTSMYLCASRDSTDTQYFGPGTRLTVL.